These 14 T cell receptor beta chains originate from one sample sequenced in a study of T cells in Graves' hyperthyroidism and ophthalmopathy. From RNA transcripts, TCR beta CDR3 regions were amplified. First-round RT-PCR targeting the TCR CDR3 was performed with the HTBI primer set. TCRdb itself ran the multiplex PCR reads through MiXCR, one entry per CDR3 protein. The sample carries about 570,000 distinct CDR3 sequences, less than 15% recorded once. The material sequenced was blood. Every receptor here comes from a middle-aged woman with Graves' hyperthyroidism.

In this sample, this clonotype turned up many times. V and J are TRBV7-2 and TRBJ2-6; D ambiguous. Trimming pared 4 bases from V and 0 bases from J, leaving 7 bases between. This CDR3 has 15 amino acids. CDR1 SGHTA and CDR2 FQGNSA come from the germline V gene. CDR3 protein: CASSSKSSGANVLTF. The CDR3 DNA reads as TGTGCCAGCAGCTCTAAAAGCTCTGGGGCCAACGTCCTGACTTTC.

As to this clonotype: A single base separates this from a much larger clone, so it may be a read error. The chain combines TRBV5-1 with TRBJ2-7; perhaps TRBD2 as D (5 bases). This CDR3 has 16 residues. Trimming left V 1 base short and J 5 bases short, with 19 bases between. Germline V gene lookup returns CDR1 SGHRS and CDR2 YFSETQ. CDR3 in amino acids: CASSLYEGGNADEQYF. In nucleotides, the CDR3 is TGCGCCAGCAGCTTGTATGAGGGTGGTAATGCGGACGAGCAGTACTTC.

A few counts support this clonotype. The chain uses TRBV5-1 and TRBJ2-5, with 7 bases identical to TRBD1. This CDR3 spans 13 amino acids. Germline assignment: CDR1 SGHRS and CDR2 YFSETQ. V was pared by 5 bases and J by 2 bases, with 3 bases of the junction left unmatched. The CDR3, as DNA: TGCGCCAGCAGTCCGACAGGGCAAGAGACCCAGTACTTC. Its translation: CASSPTGQETQYF.

This clonotype was found many times. V and J are TRBV13 and TRBJ2-3; D remains unclear. The CDR3 is 14 amino acids. Trimming cost V 2 bases and J 5 bases, with 11 bases left between them. Germline lookup yields CDR1 PRHDT and CDR2 FYEKMQ (reference sequence). In DNA form, the CDR3 reads TGTGCCAGCAGCTTAATCAGCTCGGGAGATACGCAGTATTTT. This sequence encodes CASSLISSGDTQYF.

This clonotype was counted many times. This rearrangement joins TRBV2 to TRBJ2-7; D is possibly TRBD2 (5 bases). V gave up 8 bases and J gave up 3 bases, with 17 bases separating them. The CDR3 has 14 residues. Per the germline V gene, CDR1 is SNHLY and CDR2 is FYNNEI. The CDR3 DNA reads TGTGCCAGCCAAAGGTTAACTAGTGTCTACGAGCAGTACTTC. This translates into CASQRLTSVYEQYF.

There are a few counts of this clonotype. The CDR3: CASSGDRVYEQYF. In DNA form, the CDR3 reads TGCGCCAGCAGCGGGGACAGGGTCTACGAGCAGTACTTC. The rearrangement links TRBV5-1 to TRBJ2-7, with 9 bases fitting TRBD1. The germline gives CDR1 SGHRS, CDR2 YFSETQ. V shed 4 bases and J 3 bases; nucleotides not matched to a gene: 2. The CDR3 spans 13 residues. Combining the CDR3 with reference TRBV5-1 and TRBJ2-7 gives the whole variable domain KAGVTQTPRYLIKTRGQQVTLSCSPISGHRSVSWYQQTPGQGLQFLFEYFSETQRNKGNFPGRFSGRQFSNSRSEMNVSTLELGDSALYLCASSGDRVYEQYFGPGTRLTVT.

This clonotype was seen ten or more times. The V call is TRBV2, the J call TRBJ2-3, with D possibly matching TRBD1 (5 bases). The CDR3 runs to 16 residues. CDR1 SNHLY and CDR2 FYNNEI come from the germline V gene. Trimming stripped 3 bases from V and 0 bases from J, with 13 bases between. The CDR3 is CASSEGTGRSTDTQYF. CDR3 DNA sequence: TGTGCCAGCAGTGAGGGAACAGGCAGAAGCACAGATACGCAGTATTTT.

This clonotype showed up many times. This chain joins TRBV27 and TRBJ1-1; no firm D call. Germline loops: CDR1 MNHEY, CDR2 SMNVEV (reference sequence). The CDR3 loop spans 15 amino acids. V dropped 3 bases and J dropped 4 bases, with 15 bases sitting between them. DNA for the CDR3: TGTGCCAGCAGTTTCTCGGCAATCGAGGGCACTGAAGCTTTCTTT. This encodes CASSFSAIEGTEAFF.

This clonotype was seen repeatedly, ten times or more. The chain has TRBV3-1 and TRBJ2-2; the match to TRBD2 covers 9 bases. Germline lookup yields CDR1 LGHDT and CDR2 YNNKEL (reference sequence). CDR3 size: 14 residues. V lost 5 bases, J lost 6 bases, and 4 bases stayed unmatched. CDR3 sequence: CASSSGLAAGELFF. CDR3 sequence (DNA): TGTGCCAGCAGCTCGGGACTAGCCGCCGGGGAGCTGTTTTTT. Variable domain in full (rest from reference TRBV3-1 and TRBJ2-2): DTAVSQTPKYLVTQMGNDKSIKCEQNLGHDTMYWYKQDSKKFLKIMFSYNNKELIINETVPNRFSPKSPDKAHLNLHINSLELGDSAVYFCASSSGLAAGELFFGEGSRLTVL.

This clonotype appeared many times. The J gene is TRBJ2-3, the V gene TRBV5-1; a possible D gene is TRBD1 (5 bases). Deletions cut 0 bases from V and 0 bases from J, with 8 bases between. CDR3 length: 15 amino acids. The germline V gene encodes CDR1 SGHRS and CDR2 YFSETQ. The chain's CDR3 is CASSLGQTSTDTQYF. For the CDR3, the DNA is TGCGCCAGCAGCTTGGGACAGACTAGCACAGATACGCAGTATTTT.

This clonotype turned up a few times. The chain employs TRBV5-1 and TRBJ1-2; D not certain. CDR1 SGHRS and CDR2 YFSETQ come from the germline V gene. The CDR3 extends over 13 amino acids. The V end lost 0 bases, the J end lost 4 bases, and 7 bases lay between the germline ends. DNA for the CDR3: TGCGCCAGCAGCTTGGCTCAGAGCTATGGCTACACCTTC. Amino acids: CASSLAQSYGYTF.

This clonotype appeared many times. The gene calls are TRBV6-1 and TRBJ2-1; no definite D call. Germline loops: CDR1 MNHNS, CDR2 SASEGT. The CDR3 sequence is 15 residues long. V was clipped by 7 bases and J by 6 bases, with 19 bases between them. The CDR3 sequence: CASISVPGSGNEQFF. The DNA for the CDR3 is TGTGCCAGCATCTCCGTCCCCGGAAGTGGCAATGAGCAGTTCTTC.

Worth noting for this clonotype: One base away lies a much larger clone, so this may be a sequencing read error. The chain combines TRBV7-9 with TRBJ1-1; D perhaps matches TRBD1 (5 bases). The germline V gene encodes CDR1 SEHNR and CDR2 FQNEAQ (reference sequence). The length of the CDR3 is 14 residues. The CDR3 loop reads CASSSGHSNTEASF. CDR3 coding DNA: TGTGCCAGCAGCTCCGGACATTCGAACACTGAAGCTTCCTTT.

Worth noting for this clonotype: A read error may explain this, as a much larger clone is one base away. The chain employs TRBV6-1 and TRBJ2-1; 9 nucleotides line up with TRBD1. The length of the CDR3 is 15 residues. Germline V gene lookup returns CDR1 MNHNS and CDR2 SASEGT. Germline trimming cut 6 bases from V and 9 bases from J; bases unmatched to any gene: 12. CDR3 in DNA: TGTGCCAGCAGAAATCCGGGACAGGGTTCGCGTGAGCAGTTCTTC. As protein: CASRNPGQGSREQFF.